These T cell receptor beta chains were read from a single sample in a study of beta chain features in type 1 diabetes. The table came from immunoSEQ multiplex PCR; TCRdb's copy has only in-frame clones and leaves some out. The sample records fewer than 500,000 clones, about 15% being singletons. The specimen was naive CD4+ T cells from blood. These receptors were taken from a man aged 30 to 45 in good health. CDR3s include the opening cysteine and the closing phenylalanine or tryptophan. D genes are given only for firm matches. Clone size is given for some rows only: seen once, a few or many times, or a class if the clone is expanded.

>TRBJ1-2|NA|TRBV30|NA
CAWSDLGYGYTF
TGTGCCTGGAGTGATCTCGGATATGGCTACACCTTC
>TRBJ2-7|NA|TRBV7-9|NA
CASSLAAYEQYF
TGTGCCAGCAGCTTAGCAGCCTACGAGCAGTACTTC
>TRBJ2-1|once|TRBV11-3|TRBD1
CASSLDPGQGQEQFF
TGTGCCAGCAGCTTAGATCCGGGACAGGGCCAAGAGCAGTTCTTC
>TRBJ1-1|once|TRBV6-1|NA
CASSEALLRREAFF
TGTGCCAGCAGTGAAGCGCTTCTACGGCGTGAAGCTTTCTTT
>TRBJ2-5|few|TRBV5-1|TRBD2
CASSSLAGETQYF
TGCGCCAGCAGCTCACTAGCGGGGGAGACCCAGTACTTC
>TRBJ2-2|few|TRBV19|NA
CASSIDRSSLSGELFF
TGTGCCAGTAGTATAGATCGGTCTAGCCTCTCCGGGGAGCTGTTTTTT
>TRBJ2-3|NA|TRBV6-5|TRBD2
CASRGGSTDTQYF
TGTGCCAGCAGGGGAGGGAGCACAGATACGCAGTATTTT
>TRBJ2-5|few|TRBV7-2|TRBD2
CASSSGLAGRWSQYF
TGTGCCAGCAGCTCGGGACTAGCGGGACGCTGGAGCCAGTACTTC
>TRBJ1-1|few|TRBV30|NA
CAWSGQGSSTEAFF
TGTGCCTGGAGTGGCCAGGGTAGTAGCACTGAAGCTTTCTTT
>TRBJ2-3|NA|TRBV5-1|NA
CASSRAGAGSTDTQYF
TGCGCCAGCAGCAGGGCGGGGGCAGGAAGCACAGATACGCAGTATTTT
>TRBJ2-7|NA|TRBV14|TRBD1
CASSQGTGGEQYF
TGTGCCAGCAGCCAAGGGACAGGGGGTGAGCAGTACTTC
>TRBJ2-5|NA|TRBV6-6|NA
CASSYSRGWETQYF
TGTGCCAGCAGTTACTCGCGTGGGTGGGAGACCCAGTACTTC
>TRBJ2-1|NA|TRBV28|NA
CASSLVNNEQFF
TGTGCCAGCAGTTTGGTGAACAATGAGCAGTTCTTC
>TRBJ2-6|few|TRBV5-1|NA
CASSLGSRAGANVLTF
TGCGCCAGCAGCTTGGGCTCCAGGGCTGGGGCCAACGTCCTGACTTTC
>TRBJ2-2|NA|TRBV9|NA
CASSVFWQTGELFF
TGTGCCAGCAGCGTCTTCTGGCAAACCGGGGAGCTGTTTTTT
>TRBJ2-3|few|TRBV7-9|NA
CASSLGLNGMRTDTQYF
TGTGCCAGCAGCTTAGGCCTAAACGGGATGAGGACAGATACGCAGTATTTT
>TRBJ2-5|once|TRBV7-2|NA
CASSRGAVETQYF
TGTGCCAGCAGCCGGGGGGCCGTAGAGACCCAGTACTTC
>TRBJ2-1|NA|TRBV9|TRBD2
CASSVGGGGYNEQFF
TGTGCCAGCAGCGTAGGCGGCGGGGGTTACAATGAGCAGTTCTTC
>TRBJ2-1|NA|TRBV2|TRBD2
CASRPGTSVGEQFF
TGTGCCAGCAGACCCGGGACTAGCGTTGGAGAGCAGTTCTTC
>TRBJ2-3|NA|TRBV11-2|NA
CASGVTDTQYF
TGTGCCAGCGGTGTGACAGATACGCAGTATTTT
>TRBJ1-1|few|TRBV2|NA
CASSAIRGYSEAFF
TGTGCCAGCAGTGCCATAAGGGGATACTCTGAAGCTTTCTTT
>TRBJ2-1|few|TRBV11-2|TRBD2
CASRTPGRGNEQFF
TGTGCCAGCAGGACCCCCGGGAGGGGAAATGAGCAGTTCTTC
>TRBJ1-1|NA|TRBV29-1|NA
CSAWEGGLNTEAFF
TGCAGCGCTTGGGAAGGGGGATTGAACACTGAAGCTTTCTTT
>TRBJ2-3|NA|TRBV5-1|NA
CASSLEGWRSTDTQYF
TGCGCCAGCAGCTTGGAAGGCTGGCGGAGCACAGATACGCAGTATTTT
>TRBJ2-2|few|TRBV7-9|TRBD2
CASSLRLAVANTGELFF
TGTGCCAGCAGCTTACGGCTAGCGGTCGCGAACACCGGGGAGCTGTTTTTT
>TRBJ1-6|few|TRBV4-1|TRBD1
CASSQDLDRGVSPLHF
TGCGCCAGCAGCCAAGATTTGGACAGGGGAGTTTCACCCCTCCACTTT
>TRBJ2-3|few|TRBV29-1|TRBD1
CSVQGGTGVITDTQYF
TGCAGCGTCCAAGGGGGGACAGGGGTTATCACAGATACGCAGTATTTT
>TRBJ1-1|once|TRBV7-8|NA
CASSLLTGPTFGEAFF
TGTGCCAGCAGCTTACTAACAGGACCTACCTTTGGTGAAGCTTTCTTT
>TRBJ2-1|NA|TRBV7-2|NA
CASRPDRYSYNEQFF
TGTGCCAGCAGACCAGACAGGTACTCCTACAATGAGCAGTTCTTC
>TRBJ1-1|NA|TRBV29-1|TRBD1
CSAEQGLTEAFF
TGCAGCGCAGAACAGGGGCTCACTGAAGCTTTCTTT
>TRBJ2-5|NA|TRBV7-2|TRBD2
CASSTRLAGGRAQYF
TGTGCCAGCAGCACCAGACTAGCGGGGGGTAGGGCCCAGTACTTC
>TRBJ1-5|NA|TRBV5-6|NA
CASSLDQAKNQPQHF
TGTGCCAGCAGCTTAGACCAGGCGAAAAATCAGCCCCAGCATTTT
>TRBJ1-6|NA|TRBV7-2|NA
CASSLLGQGNSPLHF
TGTGCCAGCAGCCTCCTCGGGCAGGGTAATTCACCCCTCCACTTT
>TRBJ2-5|NA|TRBV19|NA
CASSIRASGRETQYF
TGTGCCAGTAGTATTCGAGCGAGCGGTAGGGAGACCCAGTACTTC
>TRBJ2-2|NA|TRBV7-2|NA
CASSSPSRTGELFF
TGTGCCAGCAGCTCACCAAGCCGCACCGGGGAGCTGTTTTTT
>TRBJ2-1|NA|TRBV4-2|TRBD1
CASSSPGQGSYNEQFF
TGTGCCAGCAGCTCCCCGGGACAGGGCTCCTACAATGAGCAGTTCTTC
>TRBJ2-7|NA|TRBV5-6|TRBD1
CASSETGGQRIYEQYF
TGTGCCAGCAGCGAGACAGGGGGCCAGCGAATTTACGAGCAGTACTTC
>TRBJ2-3|NA|TRBV6-5|NA
CASSSGGTDTQYF
TGTGCCAGCAGTTCGGGGGGCACAGATACGCAGTATTTT
>TRBJ2-3|NA|TRBV29-1|NA
CSGDSADTQYF
TGCAGCGGGGACTCAGCGGATACGCAGTATTTT